The T cell receptor beta chain under discussion was sequenced for a study of shared clonotypes between healthy human individuals (dated by TCRdb to 2020 to 2021). Turning to the overall study: The cohort comprised a couple of women and a few men aged 18 to 49 years. For each donor, three plates each were used for CD4 naive and CD4 memory, two plates were used for CD8 naive, and one plate was used for CD8 memory. To estimate repertoire size and how much clonotypes are shared between individuals, the study performed deep sequencing of blood TCR repertoires from a few healthy adults. Different laboratories and diverse techniques were used to prepare libraries and sequence TCR repertoires, to increase sequencing depth and limit assay-specific biases. Each donor's leukapheresis produced roughly between about 0.8 and 8.9 billion PBMCs.

Using the deep immunoSEQ assay, multiplex PCR amplified TCR CDR3 regions from genomic DNA. Genomic DNA extracted from each cell subset was distributed evenly over all wells of several immunoSEQ 96-well plates, and each plate served as one replicate. For sorted subsets, 200 to 250 ng of genomic DNA, equivalent to 25,000 to 35,000 T cell genomes, went into each replicate PCR. Purified libraries were quantified with a Qubit 3.0 fluorometer, sized on a Bioanalyzer 2100, and re-quantified with the KAPA Library Quantification kit. Every immunoSEQ 96-well plate was sequenced on a dedicated single-read 150-cycle Illumina NextSeq 550 flow cell. Regarding the original processing steps: Because only junctional sequences without quality scores were contained in the immunoSEQ output, filtering matching that applied to full-length reads could not be performed. Sequences were annotated with PyIR, a Python wrapper for IgBLAST v1.9, and V/J genes and CDR3 were assigned using IMGT germline references. Reads were filtered out if the reads had weak V/J assignments (E-value above 1e-6), no CDR3, stop codons, out-of-frame junctions, or ambiguous translated residues. V3J clonotypes were defined as sequences sharing an identical inferred V gene, J gene, and CDR3 amino acid sequence. Percentage overlap between repertoires was calculated by dividing the number of shared unique clonotypes by the size of the smaller repertoire. Richness of each repertoire was evaluated using RTK rarefaction, the Chao1 estimator, and Recon v2.1 estimates of unobserved clonotypes. Generation probabilities were computed with OLGA for all TCRbeta clonotypes obtained by the gDNA method from several donors. Imported from immuneACCESS, the table was reduced by TCRdb to in-frame sequences with V and J called. These copies leave out some clones; in studies compared against another copy, an unresolved V gene accounts for under half, and the cause of the remainder is not known. V and J calls and clone size are given by that table; D and trimming were obtained from the DNA. The sample data list 330,000 or so clones, and about 70% of these were observed just once. The ten most abundant clones make up 10% of the sample.

V and J are trimmed by 0 bases and 6 bases, and the gene matches miss 7 bases of the junction. The CDR3 contains 16 residues, cysteine and phenylalanine counted. Here the CDR3 DNA is all that survives: 48 bases in frame from base 1. The germline V gene supplies CDR1 SGHRS and CDR2 YFSETQ. The paper as a whole reports these results and caveats: Higher generation probabilities were observed for clonotypes shared by all four sorted-subset donors than for non-shared clonotypes. Because the study included only a small number of donors, the genetic and exposure-history diversity represented was limited. Pairwise subsampling indicated that sequencing depth was expected to affect the degree of clonotype sharing among donors. Larger estimated clonotype richness was generally found for naive subsets than for memory subsets. Even with the large sequencing depth, rarefaction of the sorted-subset datasets indicated that sequencing was incomplete. Only blood was sampled, and tissue TCR repertoires likely differ from those in blood. When several donors were compared, the shared fraction of clonotypes was 5% to 6.5% for naive CD4, over 3% for naive CD8, 2% to 2.5% for memory CD4, and around 0.4% for memory CD8.

The donors were healthy, HIV-negative adults who had no recently reported acute infections or vaccinations. All donors were Caucasian adults living in Nashville, Tennessee, USA. CD4+ T cells were enriched through magnetic negative selection, after which naive cells were positively selected on CD45RA and the remaining negative fraction served as the memory subset. Blood was collected by leukapheresis, and PBMCs were isolated by Ficoll-Histopaque density gradient centrifugation and then cryopreserved in liquid nitrogen vapor phase. Analytical flow cytometry was used to check the purity and quantity of every magnetically sorted T cell population. From each sorted fraction, genomic DNA was isolated and quantified by UV absorbance on a Nanodrop 2000c. As to this clone: The antigen it binds to is not known. No much larger clonotype is one base removed from it; base qualities were not supplied.

Sequencing input: memory CD4+ T cells sorted from blood. Read against the paper, the sample's cell subset or site label means: CD45RA-negative fraction. The sequence is built from TRBV5-1 and TRBJ2-1, with 9 bases in between that match TRBD2. The clonotype originates from a man aged 25-45 years in good health. The CDR3 reads CASSLAGTSTVNEQFF. The sequenced DNA: TGCGCCAGCAGCTTGGCCGGGACTAGCACGGTCAATGAGCAGTTCTTC.